The 30 T cell receptor beta chains below all came from one sample that was sequenced in a study of T-cell reconstitution after alpha-beta-depleted transplantation in children. Using unique molecular identifiers, the investigators prepared the TCRbeta library. TCRdb passed the PCR reads through MiXCR, listing each CDR3 protein once. The data hold about 980,000 distinct CDR3 sequences, with about 26% observed a single time. The sample was PBMCs, mostly from graft donor cells, taken 360 days after TCRalphabeta/CD19-depleted stem cell transplant. These receptors originate from a boy less than two years old who had a stem cell transplant for SCID, so the T cells may come from the graft donor.

This clonotype turned up a few times. The V gene is TRBV7-9, the J gene TRBJ1-4, with TRBD1 as a possible D gene (5 bases). This CDR3 region has 15 residues. V was trimmed by 1 base and J by 4 bases, leaving 10 bases between them. Per the germline V gene, CDR1 is SEHNR and CDR2 is FQNEAQ (reference sequence). CDR3 region: CASSLGRGDNEKLFF. For the CDR3, the DNA is TGTGCCAGCAGCTTAGGTCGGGGCGATAATGAAAAACTGTTTTTT.

This clonotype was counted a single time. The DNA of the CDR3 is TGTGCCAGCAGCTTGGGGCCATTTTACTCTGGAAACACCATATATTTT. It encodes CASSLGPFYSGNTIYF. The J gene is TRBJ1-3, the V gene TRBV7-2, with D tentatively TRBD1 (5 bases). The CDR3 has 16 amino acids. Germline values: CDR1 SGHTA, CDR2 FQGNSA. With 3 bases removed from V and 0 bases from J, the gap between germline ends came to 12 bases.

The V call is TRBV29-1, the J call TRBJ2-5, with 8 bases aligning to TRBD1. CDR1 and CDR2 (germline): SQVTM, ANQGSEA. V lost 5 bases to trimming and J lost 4 bases; unmatched junction nucleotides: 12. The CDR3 runs 15 residues. The CDR3 protein is CSVRNRGGQGETQYF. The DNA of the CDR3 is TGCAGCGTTCGCAACAGGGGAGGACAGGGAGAGACCCAGTACTTC. Combining the CDR3 with reference TRBV29-1 and TRBJ2-5 gives the whole variable domain SAVISQKPSRDICQRGTSLTIQCQVDSQVTMMFWYRQQPGQSLTLIATANQGSEATYESGFVIDKFPISRPNLTFSTLTVSNMSPEDSSIYLCSVRNRGGQGETQYFGPGTRLLVL.

The chain joins TRBV4-1 to TRBJ2-7; D gene uncertain. The V and J ends lost 1 base and 7 bases respectively, with 17 bases between them. Germline V CDR1 and CDR2: MGHRA, YSYEKL. This CDR3 is built from 15 residues. The CDR3 spells CASSQVGRSLKEQYF. The CDR3 DNA sequence: TGCGCCAGCAGCCAAGTAGGCAGATCCCTGAAGGAGCAGTACTTC.

This clonotype was counted between two and nine times. This chain joins TRBV18 and TRBJ2-7; D may be TRBD1 (6 bases). Germline V lookup: CDR1 KGHSH, CDR2 LQKENI. Between the trimmed V and J ends, which lost 5 bases and 7 bases, there was a span of 12 bases. CDR3 length: 12 residues. In DNA form, the CDR3 reads TGTGCCAGCTCAACCGGGACACAAGAGCAGTACTTC. Protein sequence: CASSTGTQEQYF. Full variable domain (outside the CDR3, taken from reference TRBV18 and TRBJ2-7): NAGVMQNPRHLVRRRGQEARLRCSPMKGHSHVYWYRQLPEEGLKFMVYLQKENIIDESGMPKERFSAEFPKEGPSILRIQQVVRGDSAAYFCASSTGTQEQYFGPGTRLTVT.

This clonotype has a handful of counts. V gene TRBV20-1 combines with J gene TRBJ1-6, with 8 bases fitting TRBD1. CDR3 size: 16 residues. V lost 3 bases to trimming and J lost 10 bases; unmatched junction nucleotides: 14. Germline V lookup: CDR1 DFQATT, CDR2 SNEGSKA (reference sequence). CDR3 DNA: TGCAGTGCTAGGAAGACAGGGGCTCGGCTTGACTCACCCCTCCACTTT. It is translated as CSARKTGARLDSPLHF.

V and J are TRBV2 and TRBJ2-1; D might be TRBD1 or TRBD2, each matching 6 bases. Germline V lookup: CDR1 SNHLY, CDR2 FYNNEI. The CDR3 runs to 15 residues. V shed 5 bases and J shed 0 bases, with 11 bases lying between them. CDR3 amino acids: CASSRGESSYNEQFF. The CDR3 DNA sequence: TGTGCCAGCAGTAGGGGGGAAAGCTCCTACAATGAGCAGTTCTTC.

The V and J genes are TRBV28 and TRBJ1-4; possibly TRBD1 for D (5 bases). The V end was cut by 7 bases, the J end by 0 bases, with 15 bases between. Germline V gene lookup returns CDR1 MDHEN and CDR2 SYDVKM. This CDR3 has 16 amino acids. The CDR3 region is CASTWGGVPTNEKLFF. The CDR3, as DNA: TGTGCCAGCACCTGGGGGGGAGTCCCAACTAATGAAAAACTGTTTTTT.

A note on this clonotype: One end of the junction fails to match germline, which may point to a read error. The rearrangement links TRBV7-8 to TRBJ2-7; D is tentatively TRBD1 or TRBD2 (6 bases each). The germline gives CDR1 SGHVS, CDR2 FQNEAQ. This CDR3 has 12 amino acids. Here the CDR3 reads CASTLGVRGQNF. The DNA of the CDR3 is TGTGCCAGCACCCTAGGGGTCCGGGGGCAAAACTTC.

In its sample, this clonotype was seen a few times. This rearrangement joins TRBV10-3 to TRBJ2-1, with no clear D. V shed 10 bases and J shed 8 bases, with 12 bases lying between them. This CDR3 comprises 11 residues. Germline CDR1 ENHRY, CDR2 SYGVKD. For the CDR3, the DNA is TGTGCCACCGCGTCCGAGGATGAGCAGTTCTTC. Translated, it gives CATASEDEQFF.

A few counts support this clonotype. The genes are TRBV10-3 and TRBJ2-2, with TRBD1 matching 8 bases. This CDR3 spans 15 amino acids. The trim removed 5 bases at V and 1 base at J, leaving 3 bases unmatched. From germline, CDR1 is ENHRY and CDR2 SYGVKD. The CDR3, as DNA: TGTGCCATCAGTTTGACAGGGGAGAACACCGGGGAGCTGTTTTTT. It yields the protein CAISLTGENTGELFF.

The chain carries TRBV5-5 and TRBJ2-5, with D unresolved. Germline-derived CDR1 and CDR2 are SGHKS and YYEKEE (reference sequence). The CDR3 length is 14 residues. Trimming cost V 2 bases and J 1 base, with 9 bases left between them. In nucleotides, the CDR3 is TGTGCCAGCAGCTTTCGGAGAGTCCAAGAGACCCAGTACTTC. This encodes CASSFRRVQETQYF.

V is TRBV7-9 and J is TRBJ2-7; D is perhaps TRBD2 (6 bases). The germline CDR1 and CDR2 sequences are SEHNR and FQNEAQ (reference sequence). This CDR3 comprises 14 residues. Trimming removed 5 bases from V and 4 bases from J, with 15 bases in between. CDR3 sequence (DNA): TGTGCCAGCAGCCCCGACGGGGGTATTTACGAGCAGTACTTC. Protein product: CASSPDGGIYEQYF.

The rearrangement links TRBV28 to TRBJ1-6; D possibly corresponds to TRBD1 (5 bases). V dropped 7 bases and J dropped 7 bases, with 8 bases sitting between them. Germline lookup yields CDR1 MDHEN and CDR2 SYDVKM. The CDR3 consists of 12 residues. CDR3 in amino acids: CASNWGNSPLHF. DNA for the CDR3: TGTGCCAGCAATTGGGGGAATTCACCCCTCCACTTT.

Only a few counts were recorded for this clonotype. The genes are TRBV7-2 and TRBJ2-7, with D maybe TRBD2 (6 bases). Germline CDR1 SGHTA, CDR2 FQGNSA. The V gene lost 2 bases and the J gene lost 7 bases, with 18 bases spanning the gap. CDR3 length: 15 residues. The CDR3 DNA follows: TGTGCCAGCAGCTTAACGCTGGACATCCGGGGGGAGCAGTACTTC. Translation: CASSLTLDIRGEQYF.

This rearrangement joins TRBV4-3 to TRBJ2-1; 9 bases match TRBD2. CDR3 length: 17 residues. Germline V lookup: CDR1 LGHNA, CDR2 YSLEER. V was clipped by 4 bases and J by 7 bases; unmatched bases: 14. The CDR3 DNA follows: TGCGCCAGCAGCCCACTTTTAGGCGGGGGGGCCTGGAATGAGCAGTTCTTC. The encoded protein is CASSPLLGGGAWNEQFF.

The table lists this clonotype with a few counts. The chain links TRBV20-1 to TRBJ2-3; D gene unclear. The CDR3 extends over 14 amino acids. Trimming pared 8 bases from V and 2 bases from J, leaving 17 bases between. CDR1 and CDR2 from the germline V gene are DFQATT and SNEGSKA (reference sequence). In nucleotides, the CDR3 is TGCAGTCCCCTCAACTGGGATTTCACAGATACGCAGTATTTT. Encoded protein: CSPLNWDFTDTQYF.

CDR3 sequence reads: CAWSKGGSSYEQYF. Written as DNA, the CDR3 is TGTGCCTGGAGTAAGGGGGGGTCTTCCTACGAGCAGTACTTC. The chain recombines TRBV30 with TRBJ2-7; D may be TRBD2 (7 bases). V dropped 2 bases and J dropped 1 base, with 12 bases sitting between them. CDR1 and CDR2 from the germline V gene are GTSNPN and SVGIG (reference sequence). The CDR3 is 14 residues long.

The sample holds a few counts of this clonotype. This chain joins TRBV29-1 and TRBJ2-1, with D unclear. V lost 0 bases, J lost 10 bases, and 13 bases lay in between. The germline V gene encodes CDR1 SQVTM and CDR2 ANQGSEA. This CDR3 has 13 amino acids. The CDR3: CSVEEGPVEEQFF. The CDR3 DNA sequence: TGCAGCGTTGAAGAAGGGCCCGTGGAAGAGCAGTTCTTC.

The chain is built from TRBV5-1 and TRBJ1-4; the D is unclear. The V and J ends lost 1 base and 3 bases respectively, with 10 bases between them. CDR1 is SGHRS and CDR2 is YFSETQ in the germline V gene. The CDR3 consists of 15 residues. The CDR3 sequence is CASSLYAVPNEKLFF. The CDR3 nucleotides are TGCGCCAGCAGCTTGTATGCGGTACCTAATGAAAAACTGTTTTTT.

CDR3 in amino acids: CASSFRRGGSETQYF. CDR3 nucleotide sequence: TGTGCCAGCAGTTTCCGGCGGGGGGGCTCGGAGACCCAGTACTTC. V gene TRBV12-3 or TRBV12-4 combines with J gene TRBJ2-5; 9 bases line up with TRBD2. The trim removed 3 bases at V and 5 bases at J, leaving 7 bases unmatched. This CDR3 region has 15 residues.

This chain uses TRBV20-1 with TRBJ2-1; D is uncertain. The V gene lost 3 bases and the J gene lost 9 bases, with 18 bases spanning the gap. CDR1 and CDR2 from the germline V gene are DFQATT and SNEGSKA (reference sequence). CDR3 size: 14 residues. CDR3: CSARVSPKASEQFF. The CDR3 nucleotides read TGCAGTGCTAGGGTTAGTCCCAAAGCGAGTGAGCAGTTCTTC.

CDR3 nucleotides: TGTGCCGGCCCCAGAGAGGAACACCCGGGCACCGGGGAGCTGTTTTTT. Amino acid sequence: CAGPREEHPGTGELFF. The chain joins TRBV7-9 to TRBJ2-2; D remains ambiguous. The CDR3 runs 16 residues. V dropped 11 bases and J dropped 4 bases, with 23 bases sitting between them. Looked up from germline, CDR1 is SEHNR and CDR2 is FQNEAQ (reference sequence).

V usage is TRBV4-1 and J usage is TRBJ2-7; 9 bases agree with TRBD1. The V and J ends lost 5 bases and 2 bases, in that order; junction bases with no gene match: 16. CDR3 length equals 18 residues. Germline V gives CDR1 MGHRA, CDR2 YSYEKL. Here the CDR3 DNA reads TGCGCCAGCAGCTCGGACAGGGGTGGAGGGATCCCCCCCTACGAGCAGTACTTC. Translation: CASSSDRGGGIPPYEQYF.

This clonotype was picked up a small number of times. The genes are TRBV12-3 or TRBV12-4 and TRBJ1-1; possibly TRBD1 for D (5 bases). This CDR3 is 13 amino acids long. Trimming took 6 bases from V and 5 from J, leaving 13 bases between them. In DNA form, the CDR3 reads TGTGCCAGCAGCTGGGAGGAGGGGACTGAAGCTTTCTTT. Amino acid sequence: CASSWEEGTEAFF.

This clonotype has more than one count but fewer than ten. The chain uses TRBV5-6 and TRBJ2-1, with a weak D call TRBD1 (6 bases). Germline V gene data show CDR1 as SGHDT and CDR2 as YYEEEE. CDR3 length equals 15 residues. Trimming took 1 base from V and 6 from J, leaving 14 bases between them. In DNA, the CDR3 is TGTGCCAGCAGCTTGTGGCTAGGGGGTTTCAATGAGCAGTTCTTC. Residues: CASSLWLGGFNEQFF.

The chain combines TRBV12-3 or TRBV12-4 with TRBJ1-5, with D possibly TRBD1 on 5 matching bases. The CDR3 has 15 amino acids. Deletions cut 2 bases from V and 2 bases from J, with 10 bases between. The CDR3 sequence is CASSLYIGGNQPQHF. The CDR3 bases are TGTGCCAGCAGTTTATACATAGGGGGCAATCAGCCCCAGCATTTT.

This clonotype was counted at least ten times. The gene calls are TRBV12-3 or TRBV12-4 and TRBJ2-3, with D possibly matching TRBD2 (5 bases). Trimming cost V 2 bases and J 0 bases, with 15 bases left between them. The CDR3 extends over 17 amino acids. The DNA for the CDR3 is TGTGCCAGCAGTTTATTTATGGGAGCTCCTAGCACAGATACGCAGTATTTT. Amino acids: CASSLFMGAPSTDTQYF.

This clonotype came up a few times. The chain recombines TRBV20-1 with TRBJ2-7, with D possibly being TRBD1 (5 bases). V was shortened by 3 bases and J by 4 bases, with 22 bases between the two germline ends. This CDR3 has 16 amino acids. Germline loops: CDR1 DFQATT, CDR2 SNEGSKA (reference sequence). CDR3 nucleotide sequence: TGCAGTGCTAGTCTCACCGGACACAAGTTTTATTACGAGCAGTACTTC. It codes for CSASLTGHKFYYEQYF.

The CDR3 here is CASSPMTGGGELFF. The CDR3 DNA follows: TGTGCCAGCAGCCCCATGACAGGGGGCGGGGAGCTGTTTTTT. The rearrangement links TRBV12-3 or TRBV12-4 to TRBJ2-2; TRBD1 agrees at 9 bases. This CDR3 comprises 14 residues. Losses at the gene ends were 6 bases for V and 7 bases for J; bases not matched to a gene: 6.